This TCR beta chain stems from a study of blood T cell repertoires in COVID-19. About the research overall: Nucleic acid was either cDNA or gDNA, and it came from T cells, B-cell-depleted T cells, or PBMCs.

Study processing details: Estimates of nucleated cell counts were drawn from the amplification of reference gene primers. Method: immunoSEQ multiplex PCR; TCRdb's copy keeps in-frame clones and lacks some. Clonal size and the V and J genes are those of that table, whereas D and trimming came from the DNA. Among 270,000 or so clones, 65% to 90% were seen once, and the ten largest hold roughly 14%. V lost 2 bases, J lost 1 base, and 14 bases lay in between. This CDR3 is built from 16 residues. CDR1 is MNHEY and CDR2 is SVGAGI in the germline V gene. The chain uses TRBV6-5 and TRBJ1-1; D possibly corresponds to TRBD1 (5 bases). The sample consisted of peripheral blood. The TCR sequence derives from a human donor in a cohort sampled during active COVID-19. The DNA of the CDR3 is TGTGCCAGCAGTTACGAGGGAGGTAGGGGGAACACTGAAGCTTTCTTT. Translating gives CASSYEGGRGNTEAFF.